The 3 T cell receptor beta chains below all came from one sample that was sequenced in a study of blood T cell repertoires in COVID-19 (TCRdb year 2020). The library was made by the immunoSEQ multiplex PCR assay. TCRdb obtained this table from immuneACCESS and retained in-frame rearrangements with V and J assigned. These tables miss some clones; where compared with another copy, unresolved V genes account for less than half of the shortfall, and the remainder is unexplained. Here the sample has 540,000 or so clones; roughly 91% occur a single time. Less than 9.5% of the sample is held by the ten biggest clonotypes. Sequences were obtained from peripheral blood. These receptors came from a woman between 45 and 65 years old with COVID-19, enrolled during active disease.

This clone occurred a few times. The J gene is TRBJ2-1, the V gene TRBV5-1, with a possible D match to TRBD2 (5 bases). CDR1 is SGHRS, CDR2 YFSETQ, per germline. V gave up 5 bases and J gave up 7 bases, with 10 bases separating them. The CDR3 is 12 residues long. The CDR3 region has the DNA TGCGCCAGCAGGAGGGATTCGAATGAGCAGTTCTTC. It specifies CASRRDSNEQFF.

J is TRBJ2-3 and V is TRBV5-1; 11 bases line up with TRBD2. Germline values: CDR1 SGHRS, CDR2 YFSETQ. The CDR3 is 17 residues long. V shed 1 base, J shed 2 bases, and the junction held 6 bases outside the gene matches. CDR3 loop: CASSLWMTSGVTDTQYF. In DNA form, the CDR3 reads TGCGCCAGCAGCTTGTGGATGACTAGCGGGGTCACAGATACGCAGTATTTT.

This chain uses TRBV27 with TRBJ2-7; TRBD1 aligns across 8 bases. The CDR3 runs 13 residues. Losses at the gene ends were 5 bases for V and 3 bases for J; bases not matched to a gene: 3. CDR1 is MNHEY, CDR2 SMNVEV, per germline (reference sequence). The CDR3 protein is CASSPGQGYEQYF. CDR3 DNA sequence: TGTGCCAGCAGTCCAGGACAGGGCTACGAGCAGTACTTC.